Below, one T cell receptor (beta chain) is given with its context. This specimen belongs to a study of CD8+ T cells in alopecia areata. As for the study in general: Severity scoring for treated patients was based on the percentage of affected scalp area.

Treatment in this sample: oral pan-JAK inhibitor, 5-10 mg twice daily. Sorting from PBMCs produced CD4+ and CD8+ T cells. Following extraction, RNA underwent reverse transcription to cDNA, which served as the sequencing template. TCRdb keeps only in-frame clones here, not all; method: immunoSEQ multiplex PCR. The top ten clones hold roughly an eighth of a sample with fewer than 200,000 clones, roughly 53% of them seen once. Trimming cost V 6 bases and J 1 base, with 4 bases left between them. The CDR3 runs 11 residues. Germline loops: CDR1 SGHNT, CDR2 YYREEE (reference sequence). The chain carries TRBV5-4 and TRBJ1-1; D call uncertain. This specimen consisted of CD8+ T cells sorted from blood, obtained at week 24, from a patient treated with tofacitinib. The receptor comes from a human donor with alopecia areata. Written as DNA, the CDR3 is TGTGCCAGCATCACGAACACTGAAGCTTTCTTT. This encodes CASITNTEAFF.